Detailed here is one T cell receptor (beta chain). Its antigen remains unknown. This entry comes from a study of T cells in localized non-small cell lung cancer. The germline gives CDR1 MNHGY, CDR2 SAAAGT. The CDR3 runs to 12 residues. V lost 6 bases and J 4 bases, leaving 10 bases between the germline ends. TCRdb's table, derived via immunoSEQ multiplex PCR, lists solely in-frame clones and lacks some. The sample has 1,500 to 2,000 clones, around 28% seen once. Findings and limits, study-wide: Uninvolved adjacent lung had more T cell clonality than any other tissue, topping tumor. A median of 57 clones ranked among the top 100 in tumor appeared in adjacent lung. Higher T cell density in the blood was associated with longer overall survival, whereas higher adjacent-lung clonality associated with shorter survival.

The sample was normal lung tissue next to the tumor, taken before any cancer treatment. The chain is built from TRBV6-8 and TRBJ2-7; no firm D call. The origin of this receptor is a male donor at least 60 years old with stage I squamous cell lung carcinoma. The CDR3 DNA reads TGTGCCAGCAGAACGACGGATTACGAGCAGTACTTC. Protein sequence: CASRTTDYEQYF.